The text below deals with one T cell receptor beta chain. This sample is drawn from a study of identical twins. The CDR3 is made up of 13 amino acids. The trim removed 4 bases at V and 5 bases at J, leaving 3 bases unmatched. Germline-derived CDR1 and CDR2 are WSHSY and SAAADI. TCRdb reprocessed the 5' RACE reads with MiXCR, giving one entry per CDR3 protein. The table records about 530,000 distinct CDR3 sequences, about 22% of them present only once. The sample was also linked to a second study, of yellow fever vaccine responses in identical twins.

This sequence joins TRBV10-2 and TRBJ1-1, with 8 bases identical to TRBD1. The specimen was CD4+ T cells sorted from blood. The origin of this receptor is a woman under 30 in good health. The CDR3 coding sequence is TGCGCCAGCAGTGGCAGGGGGCTGACTGAAGCTTTCTTT. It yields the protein CASSGRGLTEAFF.